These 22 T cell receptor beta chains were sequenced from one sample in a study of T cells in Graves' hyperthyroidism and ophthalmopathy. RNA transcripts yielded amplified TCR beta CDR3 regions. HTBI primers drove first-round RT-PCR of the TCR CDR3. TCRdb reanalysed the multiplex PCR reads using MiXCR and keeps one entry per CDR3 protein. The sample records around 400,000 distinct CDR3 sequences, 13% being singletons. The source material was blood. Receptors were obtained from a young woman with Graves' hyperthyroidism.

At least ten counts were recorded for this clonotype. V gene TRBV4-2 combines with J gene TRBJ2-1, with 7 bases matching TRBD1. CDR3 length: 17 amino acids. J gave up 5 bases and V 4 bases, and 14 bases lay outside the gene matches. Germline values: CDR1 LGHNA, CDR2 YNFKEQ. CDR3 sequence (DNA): TGTGCCAGCAGCCCGACCGGGACAGCAGATTGGGACAATGAGCAGTTCTTC. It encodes CASSPTGTADWDNEQFF.

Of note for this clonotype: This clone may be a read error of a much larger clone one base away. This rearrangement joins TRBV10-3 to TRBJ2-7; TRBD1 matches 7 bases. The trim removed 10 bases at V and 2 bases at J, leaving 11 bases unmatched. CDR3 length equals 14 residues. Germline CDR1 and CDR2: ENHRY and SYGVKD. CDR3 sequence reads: CATKVAGGPYEQYF. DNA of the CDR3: TGTGCCACCAAGGTAGCAGGGGGTCCCTACGAGCAGTACTTC.

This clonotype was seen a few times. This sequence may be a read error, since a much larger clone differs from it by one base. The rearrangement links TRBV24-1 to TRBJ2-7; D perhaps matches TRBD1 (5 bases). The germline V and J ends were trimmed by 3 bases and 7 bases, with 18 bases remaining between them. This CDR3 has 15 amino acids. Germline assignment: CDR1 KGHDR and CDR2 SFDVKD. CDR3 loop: CATSDPGQQQDEQYF. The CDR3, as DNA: TGTGCCACCAGTGATCCCGGACAACAGCAAGATGAGCAGTACTTC.

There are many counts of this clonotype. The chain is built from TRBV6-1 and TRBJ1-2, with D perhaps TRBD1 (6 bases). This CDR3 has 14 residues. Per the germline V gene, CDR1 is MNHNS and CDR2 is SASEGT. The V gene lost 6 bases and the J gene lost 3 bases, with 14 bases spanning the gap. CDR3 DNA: TGTGCCAGCAGAAGGGACAACACTCACTATGGCTACACCTTC. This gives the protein CASRRDNTHYGYTF.

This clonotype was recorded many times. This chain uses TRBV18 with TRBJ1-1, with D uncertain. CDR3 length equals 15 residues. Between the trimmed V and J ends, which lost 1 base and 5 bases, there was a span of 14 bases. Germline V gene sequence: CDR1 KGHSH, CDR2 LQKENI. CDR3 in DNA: TGTGCCAGCTCACCACAGGAGCTCCTTAGGACTGAAGCTTTCTTT. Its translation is CASSPQELLRTEAFF.

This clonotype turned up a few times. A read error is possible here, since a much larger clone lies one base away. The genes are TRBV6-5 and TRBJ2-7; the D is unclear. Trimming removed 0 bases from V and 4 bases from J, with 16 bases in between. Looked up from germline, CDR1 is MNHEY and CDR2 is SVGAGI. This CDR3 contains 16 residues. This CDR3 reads CASSYSFLEAEYEQYF. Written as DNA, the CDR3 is TGTGCCAGCAGTTACTCGTTTTTAGAGGCGGAGTACGAGCAGTACTTC.

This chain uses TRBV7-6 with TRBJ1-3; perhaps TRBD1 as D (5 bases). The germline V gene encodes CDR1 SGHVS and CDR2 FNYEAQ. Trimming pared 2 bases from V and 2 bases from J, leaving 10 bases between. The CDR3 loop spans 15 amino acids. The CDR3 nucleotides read TGTGCCAGCAGCTTACAAGGGGAGGCTGGAAACACCATATATTTT. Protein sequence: CASSLQGEAGNTIYF.

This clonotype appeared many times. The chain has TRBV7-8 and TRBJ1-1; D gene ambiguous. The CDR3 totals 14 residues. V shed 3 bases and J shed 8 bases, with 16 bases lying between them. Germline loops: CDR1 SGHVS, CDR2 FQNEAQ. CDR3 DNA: TGTGCCAGCAGCTTTCGGGAGGGAAAACCCGAAGCTTTCTTT. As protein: CASSFREGKPEAFF.

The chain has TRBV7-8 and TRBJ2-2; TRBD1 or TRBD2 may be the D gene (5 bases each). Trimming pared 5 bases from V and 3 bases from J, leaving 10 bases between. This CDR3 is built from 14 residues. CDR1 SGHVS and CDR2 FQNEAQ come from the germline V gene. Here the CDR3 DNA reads TGTGCCAGCAGCCGGGACCCAGACACCGGGGAGCTGTTTTTT. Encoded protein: CASSRDPDTGELFF.

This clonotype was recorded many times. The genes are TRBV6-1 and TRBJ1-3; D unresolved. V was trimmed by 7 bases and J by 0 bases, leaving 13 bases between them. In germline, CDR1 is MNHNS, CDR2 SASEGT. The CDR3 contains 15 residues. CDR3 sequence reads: CASNPAAVSGNTIYF. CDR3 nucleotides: TGTGCCAGCAACCCAGCGGCCGTCTCTGGAAACACCATATATTTT.

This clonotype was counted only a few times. The CDR3 is CASSDGSGGVVDEQFF. The CDR3 DNA follows: TGTGCCAGCAGTGACGGGTCGGGAGGGGTTGTGGATGAGCAGTTCTTC. V gene TRBV6-4 combines with J gene TRBJ2-1; 8 bases agree with TRBD2. V was clipped by 2 bases and J by 8 bases; unmatched bases: 11. The length of the CDR3 is 16 residues. Germline V CDR1 and CDR2: MRHNA, SNTAGT.

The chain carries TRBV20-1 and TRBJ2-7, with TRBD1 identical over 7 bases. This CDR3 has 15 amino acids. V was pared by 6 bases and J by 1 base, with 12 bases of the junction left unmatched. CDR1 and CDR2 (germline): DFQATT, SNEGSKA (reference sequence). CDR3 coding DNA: TGCAGTGCCCTCCTTCAAATGGGACAGTCCTACGAGCAGTACTTC. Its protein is CSALLQMGQSYEQYF.

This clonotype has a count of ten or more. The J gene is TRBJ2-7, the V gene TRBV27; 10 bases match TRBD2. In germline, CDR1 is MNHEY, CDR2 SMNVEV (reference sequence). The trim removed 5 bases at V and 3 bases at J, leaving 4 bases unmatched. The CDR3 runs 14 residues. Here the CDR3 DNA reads TGTGCCAGCAGTCTTTCTAGCGGGGGCTACGAGCAGTACTTC. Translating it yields CASSLSSGGYEQYF.

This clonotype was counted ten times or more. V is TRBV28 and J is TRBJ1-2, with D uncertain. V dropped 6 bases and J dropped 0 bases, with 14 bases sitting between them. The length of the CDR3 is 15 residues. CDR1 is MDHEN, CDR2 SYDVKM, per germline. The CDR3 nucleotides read TGTGCCAGCAGACCCTTCGGAGCAGCTAACTATGGCTACACCTTC. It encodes CASRPFGAANYGYTF.

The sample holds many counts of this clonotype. This chain's CDR3 is CSARDRAGRDGYTF. CDR3 DNA sequence: TGCAGTGCTAGAGATCGGGCAGGGAGGGATGGCTACACCTTC. The chain has TRBV20-1 and TRBJ1-2; D possibly corresponds to TRBD1 (5 bases). Trimming took off 0 bases at V and 6 bases at J, with 14 bases between the two ends. This CDR3 has 14 residues. Germline V gene sequence: CDR1 DFQATT, CDR2 SNEGSKA (reference sequence).

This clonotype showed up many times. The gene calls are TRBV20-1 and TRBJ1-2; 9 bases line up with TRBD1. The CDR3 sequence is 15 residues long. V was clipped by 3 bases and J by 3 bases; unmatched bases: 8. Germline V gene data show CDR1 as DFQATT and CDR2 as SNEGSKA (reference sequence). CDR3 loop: CSARTPGQGDYGYTF. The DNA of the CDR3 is TGCAGTGCTAGGACACCGGGACAGGGAGACTATGGCTACACCTTC.

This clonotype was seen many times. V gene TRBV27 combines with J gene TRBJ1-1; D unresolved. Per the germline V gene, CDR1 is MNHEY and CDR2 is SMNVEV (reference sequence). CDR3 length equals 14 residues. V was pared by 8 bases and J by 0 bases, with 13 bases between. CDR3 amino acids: CASGRTALNTEAFF. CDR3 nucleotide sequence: TGTGCCAGCGGCCGGACGGCCCTGAACACTGAAGCTTTCTTT.

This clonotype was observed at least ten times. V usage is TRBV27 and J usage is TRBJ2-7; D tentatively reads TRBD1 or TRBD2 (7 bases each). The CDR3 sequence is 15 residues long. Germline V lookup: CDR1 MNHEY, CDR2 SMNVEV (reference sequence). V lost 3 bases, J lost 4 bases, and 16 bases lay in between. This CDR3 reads CASSFQGGSIYEQYF. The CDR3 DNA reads TGTGCCAGCAGTTTCCAGGGGGGGTCGATTTACGAGCAGTACTTC.

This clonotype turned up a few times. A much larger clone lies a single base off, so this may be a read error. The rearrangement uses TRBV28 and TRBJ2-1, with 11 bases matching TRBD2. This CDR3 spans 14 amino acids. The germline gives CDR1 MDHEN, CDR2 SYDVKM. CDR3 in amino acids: CASSLAGGWNEQLF. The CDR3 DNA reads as TGTGCCAGCAGTCTAGCGGGAGGCTGGAATGAGCAGCTCTTC.

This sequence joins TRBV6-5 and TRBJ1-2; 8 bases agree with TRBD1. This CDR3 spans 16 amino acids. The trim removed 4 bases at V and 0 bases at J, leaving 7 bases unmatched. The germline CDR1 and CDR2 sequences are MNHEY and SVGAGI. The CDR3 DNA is TGTGCCAGCAGTTGGTTGGCGGGACAGGCTAACTATGGCTACACCTTC. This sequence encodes CASSWLAGQANYGYTF.

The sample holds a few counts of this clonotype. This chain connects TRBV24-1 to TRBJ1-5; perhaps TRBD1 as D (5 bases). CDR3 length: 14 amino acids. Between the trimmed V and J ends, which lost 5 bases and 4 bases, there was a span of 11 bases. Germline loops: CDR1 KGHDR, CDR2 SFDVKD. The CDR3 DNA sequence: TGTGCCACCAGTGCCCCGGGACGGAATCAGCCCCAGCATTTT. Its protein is CATSAPGRNQPQHF.

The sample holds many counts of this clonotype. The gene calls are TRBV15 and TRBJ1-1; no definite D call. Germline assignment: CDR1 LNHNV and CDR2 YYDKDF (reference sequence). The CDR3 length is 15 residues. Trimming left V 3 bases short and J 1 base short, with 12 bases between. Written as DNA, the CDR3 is TGTGCCACCAGCAGCATCAGAACTGAGAACACTGAAGCTTTCTTT. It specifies CATSSIRTENTEAFF.